This T cell receptor (beta chain) was observed in a study of blood T cell repertoires in COVID-19. Clones were read by immunoSEQ multiplex PCR, and TCRdb kept only the in-frame ones, dropping some. The data show 200,000 to 250,000 clones, over 80% seen once. This CDR3 is 14 amino acids long. Germline CDR1 is MGHRA and CDR2 is YSYEKL. V was pared by 6 bases and J by 3 bases, with 7 bases of the junction left unmatched. The J gene is TRBJ1-1, the V gene TRBV4-1; 7 nucleotides align to TRBD1. The specimen was peripheral blood. The clonotype originates from a woman younger than 45 with COVID-19, enrolled during active disease. CDR3 DNA: TGCGCCAGCAGTCGACAGGGCGTGGACACTGAAGCTTTCTTT. Translation: CASSRQGVDTEAFF.